A selection of T cell receptor beta chains follows, all from one sample in a study of T-cell reconstitution after alpha-beta-depleted transplantation in children. TCRdb reanalysed the PCR reads using MiXCR and keeps one entry per CDR3 protein. The profile shows approximately 210,000 distinct CDR3 sequences, approximately 15% of them singletons. The specimen comprised PBMCs from the stem cell graft donor, sampled from the stem cell graft. Every receptor here comes from a human donor who donated a stem cell graft to a child with acute lymphoblastic leukemia. The CDR3 runs from the conserved cysteine through the conserved F or W. D genes are given only for firm matches. Rows give clone size only sometimes, using once, few, many, or a class for an expanded clone.

TRBJ2-1	many	.	TRBV5-1	CASSPGLRDNEQFF	TGCGCCAGCAGCCCGGGACTGAGAGACAATGAGCAGTTCTTC
TRBJ2-6	.	.	TRBV30	CAWSEPHSVLTF	TGTGCCTGGAGTGAGCCCCACAGCGTCCTGACTTTC
TRBJ2-5	many	.	TRBV6-1	CATHPGTSEETQYF	TGTGCCACTCACCCCGGGACAAGCGAAGAGACCCAGTACTTC
TRBJ1-1	many	.	TRBV12-3/TRBV12-4	CASTRGRLNTEAFF	TGTGCCAGCACCCGGGGACGCTTGAACACTGAAGCTTTCTTT
TRBJ2-7	many	TRBD1	TRBV5-1	CASSTGTGDEQYF	TGCGCCAGCAGCACCGGGACAGGGGACGAGCAGTACTTC
TRBJ2-2	few	TRBD2	TRBV7-9	CASRGLAGGSGELFF	TGTGCCAGCCGAGGACTAGCGGGAGGTAGCGGGGAGCTGTTTTTT
TRBJ2-1	.	.	TRBV2	CASSEDRNNEQFF	TGTGCCAGCAGTGAAGACCGGAACAATGAGCAGTTCTTC
TRBJ2-7	few	TRBD1	TRBV29-1	CSVEGQGLHEQYF	TGCAGCGTTGAGGGACAGGGATTGCACGAGCAGTACTTC
TRBJ2-3	.	.	TRBV10-2	CASSPRDTGDTQYF	TGCGCCAGCAGTCCCCGGGACACGGGAGATACGCAGTATTTT
TRBJ1-3	few	.	TRBV12-3/TRBV12-4	CASLGRWGGGNTIYF	TGTGCCTCACTCGGGCGATGGGGCGGAGGAAACACCATATATTTT
TRBJ1-6	few	.	TRBV6-5	CASSYGPPNSPLHF	TGTGCCAGCAGTTACGGCCCGCCCAATTCACCCCTCCACTTT
TRBJ2-2	many	.	TRBV5-1	CASSLRTGVPGELFF	TGCGCCAGCAGCTTACGCACCGGAGTACCCGGGGAGCTGTTTTTT
TRBJ1-2	.	.	TRBV10-3	CAVRATTDSGYTF	TGTGCCGTGAGGGCGACCACAGACTCTGGCTACACCTTC
TRBJ2-3	many	TRBD2	TRBV12-3/TRBV12-4	CATQRGRVTDTQYF	TGTGCCACGCAGCGAGGGAGGGTGACAGATACGCAGTATTTT
TRBJ1-1	many	.	TRBV5-1	CASSLVNGEAFF	TGCGCCAGCAGCTTGGTAAACGGTGAAGCTTTCTTT
TRBJ1-2	many	TRBD1	TRBV6-1	CASRPHPTGGGGYTF	TGTGCCAGCAGGCCACACCCTACAGGGGGCGGTGGCTACACCTTC
TRBJ2-1	many	TRBD2	TRBV20-1	CSASHGSWGGNEQFF	TGCAGTGCTAGTCACGGGAGTTGGGGGGGCAATGAGCAGTTCTTC
TRBJ2-3	many	.	TRBV7-9	CASSASGTDTQYF	TGTGCCAGCAGCGCATCTGGCACAGATACGCAGTATTTT
TRBJ2-2	medium-sized	.	TRBV6-5	CASTPLASKPGELFF	TGTGCCAGCACCCCTTTGGCAAGTAAGCCCGGGGAGCTGTTTTTT
TRBJ1-6	many	TRBD1	TRBV28	CASSPRDRPNSPLHF	TGTGCCAGCAGTCCCCGGGACAGACCCAATTCACCCCTCCACTTT
TRBJ2-1	many	.	TRBV6-5	CASGSGVYNEQFF	TGTGCCAGCGGGTCGGGAGTCTACAATGAGCAGTTCTTC
TRBJ2-2	many	TRBD2	TRBV5-1	CASSHGTSGNTGELFF	TGCGCCAGCAGCCACGGGACTAGCGGTAACACCGGGGAGCTGTTTTTT
TRBJ2-5	many	TRBD1	TRBV20-1	CSATPYATQGAEETQYF	TGCAGTGCTACCCCCTACGCAACTCAGGGGGCCGAGGAGACCCAGTACTTC
TRBJ2-7	many	.	TRBV29-1	CSVDTDGHEQYF	TGCAGCGTTGATACGGATGGGCACGAGCAGTACTTC
TRBJ2-1	.	.	TRBV2	CASSGRPRSYNEQFF	TGTGCCAGCAGTGGCAGGCCCCGCTCCTACAATGAGCAGTTCTTC
TRBJ2-7	few	.	TRBV18	CASSPSRPYYEQYF	TGTGCCAGCTCGCCGTCCCGCCCCTACTACGAGCAGTACTTC
TRBJ2-5	many	.	TRBV29-1	CSVAGWREETQYF	TGCAGCGTTGCGGGTTGGCGAGAAGAGACCCAGTACTTC
TRBJ1-1	.	.	TRBV20-1	CSARDPSSGGDTEAFF	TGCAGTGCTAGAGATCCCTCCTCCGGGGGGGACACTGAAGCTTTCTTT
TRBJ2-5	many	.	TRBV11-2	CASSTGETQYF	TGTGCCAGCAGCACGGGAGAGACCCAGTACTTC
TRBJ2-1	many	.	TRBV5-1	CASPTREKRYNEQFF	TGCGCCAGCCCAACCCGGGAGAAGCGGTACAATGAGCAGTTCTTC
TRBJ2-7	many	TRBD2	TRBV7-6	CASSRRGTSGTYEQYF	TGTGCCAGCAGCCGGAGAGGGACTAGCGGGACCTACGAGCAGTACTTC
TRBJ2-3	few	.	TRBV11-2	CASSLGGTGPGTDTQYF	TGTGCCAGCAGCTTAGGGGGCACCGGTCCGGGCACAGATACGCAGTATTTT
TRBJ2-7	many	TRBD2	TRBV5-6	CASSTKAGTSGRSQYF	TGTGCCAGCAGCACGAAAGCCGGGACTAGCGGGAGATCGCAGTACTTC
TRBJ1-1	many	.	TRBV21-1	CASHQGDSTEAFF	TGTGCCAGCCACCAGGGTGACAGCACTGAAGCTTTCTTT